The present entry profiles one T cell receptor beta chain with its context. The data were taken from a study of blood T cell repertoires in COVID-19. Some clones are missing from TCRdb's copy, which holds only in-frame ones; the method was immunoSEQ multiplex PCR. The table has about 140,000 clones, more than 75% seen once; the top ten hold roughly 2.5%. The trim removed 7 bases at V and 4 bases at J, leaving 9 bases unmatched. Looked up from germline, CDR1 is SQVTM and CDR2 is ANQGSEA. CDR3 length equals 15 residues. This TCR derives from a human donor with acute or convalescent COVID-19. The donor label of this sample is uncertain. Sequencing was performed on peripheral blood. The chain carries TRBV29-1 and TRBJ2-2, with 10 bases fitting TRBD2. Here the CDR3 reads CSASGASGGTGELFF. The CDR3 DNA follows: TGCAGCGCGAGTGGGGCTAGCGGGGGCACCGGGGAGCTGTTTTTT.